Below are 27 T cell receptor beta chains sequenced from a single sample in a study of Graves' ophthalmopathy and Graves' hyperthyroidism. The study amplified TCR beta CDR3 regions using RNA transcripts. Second-round multiplex PCR came after a first-round RT-PCR that employed HTBI primers. MiXCR, applied by TCRdb to the multiplex PCR reads, yields one record per CDR3 protein. Altogether approximately 1.2 million distinct CDR3 sequences are present, 36% being singletons, with the ten largest covering approximately 12%. The sequencing sample was made of peripheral blood or thyroid tissue (not recorded which). The receptors were gathered from an adult man with Graves' hyperthyroidism.

The chain couples TRBV2 to TRBJ1-5; 8 nucleotides line up with TRBD1. The CDR3 is 15 residues long. V gave up 6 bases and J gave up 7 bases; unmatched junction bases: 11. Germline lookup yields CDR1 SNHLY and CDR2 FYNNEI. This chain's CDR3 is CASSRATGVGQPQHF. CDR3 coding DNA: TGTGCCAGCAGCCGCGCGACAGGGGTTGGGCAGCCCCAGCATTTT.

For this clonotype: At one of its ends the junction is not consistent with the germline gene, which may arise from a read error. The chain couples TRBV7-6 to TRBJ2-3; a possible D gene is TRBD2 (5 bases). Germline V gene lookup returns CDR1 SGHVS and CDR2 FNYEAQ. The CDR3 totals 14 residues. CDR3 bases: TGTGCCAGCAGCTTAGGACTATCCACAGATACGCAGTGTTTT. It translates to CASSLGLSTDTQCF.

This clonotype was seen a few times. This sequence joins TRBV11-2 and TRBJ1-2; 7 positions match TRBD1. The germline gives CDR1 SGHAT, CDR2 FQNNGV. The trim removed 2 bases at V and 4 bases at J, leaving 7 bases unmatched. This CDR3 has 15 amino acids. The CDR3 DNA is TGTGCCAGCAGCTTACGACAGGGAGTAGGCTATGGCTACACCTTC. This gives the protein CASSLRQGVGYGYTF.

V and J are TRBV12-3 or TRBV12-4 and TRBJ2-7; 9 bases are shared with TRBD2. CDR3 length: 15 residues. With V trimmed by 6 bases and J by 6 bases, 12 bases remained unmatched. The CDR3 DNA reads TGTGCCAGCAGCCCGACTAGCGGAACAAGTCTCGAGCAGTACTTC. This sequence encodes CASSPTSGTSLEQYF.

This clonotype was recorded at least ten times. The chain employs TRBV2 and TRBJ1-1; 9 nucleotides align to TRBD1. Germline CDR1 SNHLY, CDR2 FYNNEI. The CDR3 has 15 residues. V lost 6 bases and J lost 0; bases outside the gene matches: 5. The CDR3: CASRTGTGMNTEAFF. CDR3 in DNA: TGTGCCAGCAGGACCGGGACAGGGATGAACACTGAAGCTTTCTTT.

This clonotype was detected ten times or more. V and J are TRBV20-1 and TRBJ1-1, with 7 positions matching TRBD1. Germline loops: CDR1 DFQATT, CDR2 SNEGSKA (reference sequence). Trimming took 1 base from V and 7 from J; bases not matched to a gene: 6. The length of the CDR3 is 13 residues. The CDR3 region is CSARGQGGFEAFF. Here the CDR3 DNA reads TGCAGTGCTAGAGGACAGGGCGGGTTTGAAGCTTTCTTT.

This clonotype was counted only a few times. The chain combines TRBV6-6 with TRBJ2-5; perhaps D is TRBD1 or TRBD2 (5 bases each). Germline V CDR1 and CDR2: MNHNY, SVGAGI (reference sequence). The V and J ends lost 5 bases and 1 base respectively, with 17 bases between them. There are 16 residues in the CDR3. The DNA for the CDR3 is TGTGCCAGCAGTGGCTTCCTTCAGGGAGTCCAAGAGACCCAGTACTTC. Amino acid sequence: CASSGFLQGVQETQYF.

At least ten counts were recorded for this clonotype. The chain has TRBV20-1 and TRBJ1-3, with 9 bases aligning to TRBD1. This CDR3 spans 13 amino acids. The germline CDR1 and CDR2 sequences are DFQATT and SNEGSKA (reference sequence). V shed 6 bases and J 4 bases; nucleotides not matched to a gene: 4. The CDR3 here is CSAAGQGGNTIYF. CDR3 sequence (DNA): TGCAGTGCCGCGGGACAGGGAGGAAACACCATATATTTT.

There are a few counts of this clonotype. CDR3 bases: TGTGCCAGCAGTGAGATGGCTCTCACTCTCGGAGAGACCCAGTACTTC. Translation gives CASSEMALTLGETQYF. This rearrangement joins TRBV2 to TRBJ2-5; D is ambiguous. Germline assignment: CDR1 SNHLY and CDR2 FYNNEI. The CDR3 is 16 amino acids. V was clipped by 3 bases and J by 4 bases, with 18 bases between them. The full variable domain, its missing parts supplied by reference TRBV2 and TRBJ2-5, is EPEVTQTPSHQVTQMGQEVILRCVPISNHLYFYWYRQILGQKVEFLVSFYNNEISEKSEIFDDQFSVERPDGSNFTLKIRSTKLEDSAMYFCASSEMALTLGETQYFGPGTRLLVL.

This sequence joins TRBV2 and TRBJ2-5; maybe TRBD1 (5 bases). Germline CDR1 reads SNHLY; CDR2 reads FYNNEI. The ends were cut back, 8 bases at V and 5 bases at J, with 15 bases in the middle. This CDR3 contains 13 residues. The DNA for the CDR3 is TGTGCCAGCGCTACCGGACAAATGGAGACCCAGTACTTC. Its translation: CASATGQMETQYF. Full variable domain (outside the CDR3, taken from reference TRBV2 and TRBJ2-5): EPEVTQTPSHQVTQMGQEVILRCVPISNHLYFYWYRQILGQKVEFLVSFYNNEISEKSEIFDDQFSVERPDGSNFTLKIRSTKLEDSAMYFCASATGQMETQYFGPGTRLLVL.

This clonotype was recorded once. The V and J genes are TRBV2 and TRBJ1-6; 9 bases are a match to TRBD1. Trimming removed 7 bases from V and 7 bases from J; junction bases left unmatched: 11. Germline V CDR1 and CDR2: SNHLY, FYNNEI. This CDR3 is built from 16 residues. DNA for the CDR3: TGTGCCAGCACCAGGGGAGGACAGGGGCGGAATTCACCCCTCCACTTT. The encoded protein is CASTRGGQGRNSPLHF.

The V call is TRBV6-2 or TRBV6-3, the J call TRBJ1-1; 8 bases align to TRBD1. The CDR3 runs to 16 residues. Germline V CDR1 and CDR2: MNHEY, SVGEGT. The J segment lost 3 bases and the V segment lost 2 bases, leaving 8 bases of the junction unmatched. CDR3 amino acids: CASSYPEQGAYTEAFF. The CDR3 nucleotides read TGTGCCAGCAGTTACCCTGAGCAGGGGGCATACACTGAAGCTTTCTTT.

The table lists this clonotype with a few counts. The chain is built from TRBV7-6 and TRBJ2-7, with 10 bases lining up with TRBD2. The V segment lost 5 bases and the J segment 6 bases; nucleotides outside the gene matches: 7. The length of the CDR3 is 14 residues. Per germline, CDR1 SGHVS and CDR2 FNYEAQ. The CDR3 bases are TGTGCCAGCAGCAAGCGACTAGCGGGTTCCGAGCAGTACTTC. The encoded protein is CASSKRLAGSEQYF.

Remarks on this clonotype: The CDR3 ends on some other residue instead of the conserved phenylalanine or tryptophan, so this is likely a read error. The genes are TRBV2 and TRBJ1-2, with D unclear. CDR1 and CDR2 (germline): SNHLY, FYNNEI. This CDR3 is 14 amino acids long. The ends were cut back, 5 bases at V and 5 bases at J, with 15 bases in the middle. The CDR3 DNA is TGTGCCAGCAGTTTCGAATCGTCGGCGTATGGCTACACCCTC. Translated, it gives CASSFESSAYGYTL.

This clonotype appeared once. The J gene is TRBJ1-5, the V gene TRBV25-1; D is undetermined. Germline CDR1 MGHDK, CDR2 SYGVNS. Trimming stripped 8 bases from V and 2 bases from J, with 13 bases between. The CDR3 totals 14 residues. The CDR3: CASPGRRGNQPQHF. The CDR3 DNA follows: TGTGCCAGCCCGGGTAGGAGGGGCAATCAGCCCCAGCATTTT.

This clonotype occurred a few times. The chain has TRBV6-5 and TRBJ2-5; 10 nucleotides line up with TRBD1. V shed 6 bases, J shed 3 bases, and the junction held 4 bases outside the gene matches. The germline gives CDR1 MNHEY, CDR2 SVGAGI. The CDR3 runs 14 residues. The CDR3 spells CASRRQGAKETQYF. CDR3 sequence (DNA): TGTGCCAGCAGGCGACAGGGGGCCAAAGAGACCCAGTACTTC.

This clonotype was seen ten or more times. V gene TRBV7-8 combines with J gene TRBJ2-7; TRBD2 agrees at 9 bases. Trimming at V came to 5 bases and at J to 2 bases, leaving 10 bases not matched to a gene. The CDR3 has 16 amino acids. Germline V CDR1 and CDR2: SGHVS, FQNEAQ. The CDR3 bases are TGTGCCAGCAGCAAAGTGGGACTAGCTGAACCCTACGAGCAGTACTTC. It specifies CASSKVGLAEPYEQYF.

The genes are TRBV11-3 and TRBJ2-7, with D maybe TRBD2 (6 bases). The CDR3 covers 14 residues. V shed 3 bases and J shed 4 bases, with 13 bases lying between them. From germline, CDR1 is SGHNT and CDR2 YENEEA. In DNA form, the CDR3 reads TGTGCCAGCAGCTTGACACTAGCAGGTTACGAGCAGTACTTC. Translation gives CASSLTLAGYEQYF.

The chain carries TRBV5-1 and TRBJ2-5, with 12 bases that match TRBD2. The CDR3 contains 17 residues. Germline-derived CDR1 and CDR2 are SGHRS and YFSETQ. J lost 4 bases, V lost 0 bases, and 7 bases had no gene match. The CDR3 region is CASSLVPSGGARETQYF. Written as DNA, the CDR3 is TGCGCCAGCAGCTTGGTTCCTAGCGGGGGGGCCAGAGAGACCCAGTACTTC.

This clonotype was recorded once. V and J are TRBV7-6 and TRBJ2-7, with 8 bases identical to TRBD1. Germline CDR1 and CDR2: SGHVS and FNYEAQ. The V gene end was trimmed by 5 bases and the J gene end by 3 bases; junction bases not matched to a gene: 6. This CDR3 region has 14 residues. CDR3 sequence reads: CASSQTDRGYEQYF. The DNA for the CDR3 is TGTGCCAGCAGCCAAACAGACAGGGGCTACGAGCAGTACTTC.

There are many counts of this clonotype. DNA for the CDR3: TGCAGTGCTAGAGATCAAGGGTCCGGCGAAAAACTGTTTTTT. Translated: CSARDQGSGEKLFF. The gene calls are TRBV20-1 and TRBJ1-4, with D unclear. Germline V gene lookup returns CDR1 DFQATT and CDR2 SNEGSKA (reference sequence). Trimming removed 0 bases from V and 8 bases from J, with 13 bases in between. The CDR3 loop spans 14 amino acids.

This clonotype was seen repeatedly, ten times or more. V is TRBV2 and J is TRBJ2-5; D remains ambiguous. Germline V gene lookup returns CDR1 SNHLY and CDR2 FYNNEI. V was pared by 4 bases and J by 0 bases, with 6 bases between. This CDR3 is 13 amino acids long. CDR3 loop: CASSAGHQETQYF. In nucleotides, the CDR3 is TGTGCCAGCAGTGCGGGTCACCAAGAGACCCAGTACTTC.

Ten or more counts support this clonotype. The chain recombines TRBV5-8 with TRBJ2-7; D gene uncertain. The V and J ends lost 4 bases and 7 bases respectively, with 12 bases between them. Germline CDR1 is SGHTS and CDR2 is YDEGEE. CDR3 length equals 12 residues. The CDR3, as DNA: TGTGCCAGCAGCCCTCTAATGGGGGAGCAGTACTTC. This sequence encodes CASSPLMGEQYF.

The CDR3: CASSYSPGRGLFGYGYTF. The DNA for the CDR3 is TGTGCCAGCAGTTATTCCCCAGGGAGGGGTTTGTTCGGCTATGGCTACACCTTC. The chain uses TRBV6-6 and TRBJ1-2; TRBD1 might be the D (5 bases). The V and J ends lost 3 bases and 4 bases respectively, with 24 bases between them. Germline V gene data show CDR1 as MNHNY and CDR2 as SVGAGI (reference sequence). The CDR3 spans 18 residues.

This clonotype has a count of ten or more. This sequence joins TRBV7-2 and TRBJ2-7; D may be TRBD2 (5 bases). The CDR3 spans 15 residues. Germline loops: CDR1 SGHTA, CDR2 FQGNSA. V lost 0 bases, J lost 1 base, and 10 bases lay in between. The CDR3 loop reads CASSLAGGPSYEQYF. CDR3 coding DNA: TGTGCCAGCAGCTTAGCGGGCGGGCCTTCCTACGAGCAGTACTTC.

This clonotype has a count of ten or more. The V and J genes are TRBV7-2 and TRBJ1-2; 7 positions agree with TRBD1. This CDR3 has 15 residues. The ends lost 5 bases at V and 5 bases at J; junction bases unmatched: 11. Germline CDR1 and CDR2: SGHTA and FQGNSA. CDR3 sequence: CASSPPSGTEYGYTF. CDR3 in DNA: TGTGCCAGCAGCCCGCCCAGCGGGACAGAATATGGCTACACCTTC. The whole variable domain, remainder taken from reference TRBV7-2 and TRBJ1-2, is GAGVSQSPSNKVTEKGKDVELRCDPISGHTALYWYRQSLGQGLEFLIYFQGNSAPDKSGLPSDRFSAERTGGSVSTLTIQRTQQEDSAVYLCASSPPSGTEYGYTFGSGTRLTVV.

This clonotype occurred a few times. The gene calls are TRBV29-1 and TRBJ1-4; 7 nucleotides align to TRBD1. The CDR3 has 13 amino acids. Germline CDR1 is SQVTM and CDR2 is ANQGSEA. V lost 7 bases, J lost 8 bases, and 10 bases stayed unmatched. The CDR3 DNA reads TGCAGCGCACTAGGGGGCACAGTCGAAAAACTGTTTTTT. Translating it yields CSALGGTVEKLFF.